Following are 19 T cell receptor beta chains from one sample sequenced in a study of T cells in Graves' hyperthyroidism and ophthalmopathy. RNA transcripts were the template for amplifying TCR beta CDR3 regions. The TCR CDR3 first-round RT-PCR relied on the HTBI primer set. Via MiXCR, TCRdb re-called the multiplex PCR reads, giving one row per CDR3 protein. The repertoire consists of approximately 400,000 distinct CDR3 sequences, with over 15% occurring once and the leading ten covering about 3.7%. The source material was blood. The receptors here all came from a woman between 18 and 30 years old with Graves' hyperthyroidism.

This clonotype has at least ten counts. V and J are TRBV29-1 and TRBJ2-4, with D perhaps TRBD1 (6 bases). The germline V gene has CDR1 SQVTM and CDR2 ANQGSEA. This CDR3 spans 13 amino acids. Trimming stripped 6 bases from V and 0 bases from J, with 9 bases between. The CDR3 loop is CSVLGAAKNIQYF. The DNA of the CDR3 is TGCAGCGTGCTGGGGGCAGCCAAAAACATTCAGTACTTC.

The count of this clonotype is one. DNA for the CDR3: TGTGCCAGCAGAGACTGGAGGCGGGGGGCTCCCCAAGAGACCCAGTACTTC. Amino acid sequence: CASRDWRRGAPQETQYF. The chain couples TRBV11-2 to TRBJ2-5; 8 bases are shared with TRBD2. Trimming at V came to 6 bases and at J to 1 base, leaving 13 bases not matched to a gene. This CDR3 has 17 residues. The germline V gene encodes CDR1 SGHAT and CDR2 FQNNGV. Supplemented by reference TRBV11-2 and TRBJ2-5, the full variable domain reads EAGVAQSPRYKIIEKRQSVAFWCNPISGHATLYWYQQILGQGPKLLIQFQNNGVVDDSQLPKDRFSAERLKGVDSTLKIQPAKLEDSAVYLCASRDWRRGAPQETQYFGPGTRLLVL.

Ten or more counts support this clonotype. This chain connects TRBV10-3 to TRBJ1-3; D possibly corresponds to TRBD1 (6 bases). CDR1 is ENHRY and CDR2 is SYGVKD in the germline V gene. The CDR3 loop spans 15 amino acids. Trimming took off 5 bases at V and 0 bases at J, with 11 bases between the two ends. CDR3 DNA: TGTGCCATCAGTCGGACAGCCGACTCTGGAAACACCATATATTTT. It specifies CAISRTADSGNTIYF.

This clonotype was detected many times. The rearrangement joins TRBV29-1 to TRBJ1-2, with unresolved D. The germline V gene encodes CDR1 SQVTM and CDR2 ANQGSEA. The V and J ends lost 4 bases and 6 bases respectively, with 15 bases between them. The CDR3 totals 13 residues. The CDR3 bases are TGCAGCGTTGTTGGCAGGCTGACTAATGGCTACACCTTC. Amino acids: CSVVGRLTNGYTF.

This clonotype was recorded many times. This chain uses TRBV20-1 with TRBJ2-5, with D possibly TRBD2 on 6 matching bases. CDR1 and CDR2 from the germline V gene are DFQATT and SNEGSKA (reference sequence). Deletions cut 5 bases from V and 1 base from J, with 11 bases between. This CDR3 spans 13 amino acids. The CDR3, as DNA: TGCAGTGCTGAGGAAGCGGGCCAAGAGACCCAGTACTTC. As protein: CSAEEAGQETQYF.

This clonotype was detected many times. The chain employs TRBV10-3 and TRBJ1-5; the D is unclear. The germline V and J ends were trimmed by 0 bases and 4 bases, with 4 bases remaining between them. CDR1 and CDR2 (germline): ENHRY, SYGVKD. The CDR3 sequence is 13 residues long. As DNA, the CDR3 is TGTGCCATCAGTGAGTCGGGGAATCAGCCCCAGCATTTT. Translating gives CAISESGNQPQHF.

The table lists this clonotype with many counts. This CDR3 reads CASSLILRQPEAFF. CDR3 DNA sequence: TGTGCCAGCAGCTTAATTCTCCGGCAGCCTGAAGCTTTCTTT. This sequence joins TRBV7-9 and TRBJ1-1, with D unresolved. The ends were cut back, 2 bases at V and 6 bases at J, with 13 bases in the middle. The germline V gene encodes CDR1 SEHNR and CDR2 FQNEAQ (reference sequence). The CDR3 consists of 14 residues.

This clonotype has a count of ten or more. The chain uses TRBV12-3 or TRBV12-4 and TRBJ1-1, with 9 bases identical to TRBD1. Germline trimming cut 5 bases from V and 4 bases from J; bases unmatched to any gene: 17. This CDR3 has 18 amino acids. CDR3 amino acids: CASSGTGMGSFLSTEAFF. CDR3 nucleotide sequence: TGTGCCAGCAGTGGGACAGGGATGGGTTCATTTCTGAGCACTGAAGCTTTCTTT.

This clonotype was seen many times. DNA for the CDR3: TGCGCCAGCAGCCAAGACCAGGCACAAAATGAAGCTTTCTTT. Translating it yields CASSQDQAQNEAFF. The chain recombines TRBV4-1 with TRBJ1-1; D gene ambiguous. The CDR3 spans 14 residues. V was pared by 0 bases and J by 7 bases, with 12 bases between. In germline, CDR1 is MGHRA, CDR2 YSYEKL.

This clonotype has a count of ten or more. This rearrangement joins TRBV6-4 to TRBJ2-7, with 12 bases identical to TRBD2. The V segment lost 6 bases and the J segment 2 bases; nucleotides outside the gene matches: 11. The CDR3 runs 17 residues. Germline CDR1 MRHNA, CDR2 SNTAGT. This chain's CDR3 is CASSRRGLAGFTYEQYF. As DNA, the CDR3 is TGTGCCAGCAGCCGAAGGGGACTAGCGGGCTTTACCTACGAGCAGTACTTC.

This clonotype was seen ten or more times. The chain joins TRBV7-9 to TRBJ1-2; unclear D gene. This CDR3 region has 14 residues. V lost 1 base and J 2 bases, leaving 8 bases between the germline ends. The germline gives CDR1 SEHNR, CDR2 FQNEAQ (reference sequence). The CDR3 coding sequence is TGTGCCAGCAGCTTAGATGTAGCAAACTATGGCTACACCTTC. Its translation is CASSLDVANYGYTF.

This clonotype was recorded many times. The genes are TRBV4-1 and TRBJ1-5; D call uncertain. Trimming took off 1 base at V and 3 bases at J, with 7 bases between the two ends. Per germline, CDR1 MGHRA and CDR2 YSYEKL. CDR3 length equals 14 residues. CDR3 DNA sequence: TGCGCCAGCAGCCAAGTGACGGACAATCAGCCCCAGCATTTT. This encodes CASSQVTDNQPQHF.

In this sample, this clonotype turned up many times. V usage is TRBV20-1 and J usage is TRBJ2-5, with D uncertain. CDR3 length: 13 residues. V was clipped by 0 bases and J by 5 bases, with 10 bases between them. The germline V gene encodes CDR1 DFQATT and CDR2 SNEGSKA (reference sequence). The CDR3: CSARDPVWETQYF. CDR3 nucleotides: TGCAGTGCTAGAGACCCTGTTTGGGAGACCCAGTACTTC.

In this sample, this clonotype turned up a few times. The chain employs TRBV12-3 or TRBV12-4 and TRBJ2-3, with 12 bases identical to TRBD2. The trim removed 5 bases at V and 7 bases at J, leaving 7 bases unmatched. The CDR3 is 15 residues long. This CDR3 reads CASSPLAGGPYTQYF. DNA for the CDR3: TGTGCCAGCAGTCCCCTAGCGGGGGGGCCGTATACGCAGTATTTT.

This chain joins TRBV11-2 and TRBJ2-2, with no clear D. V lost 6 bases and J lost 1, with 6 bases in between. The length of the CDR3 is 13 residues. Germline lookup yields CDR1 SGHAT and CDR2 FQNNGV. The CDR3 loop is CASRPQNTGELFF. CDR3 DNA sequence: TGTGCCAGCAGACCACAGAACACCGGGGAGCTGTTTTTT.

This clonotype was found a few times. This sequence joins TRBV28 and TRBJ1-5, with 9 positions matching TRBD1. J was trimmed by 6 bases and V by 8 bases; bases with no gene match: 14. This CDR3 comprises 16 residues. In germline, CDR1 is MDHEN, CDR2 SYDVKM. The CDR3 is CASGTGSFFSGQPQHF. CDR3 DNA: TGTGCCAGCGGGACAGGGAGTTTTTTTTCGGGTCAGCCCCAGCATTTT.

Only a few counts were recorded for this clonotype. V usage is TRBV7-3 and J usage is TRBJ2-4; D ambiguous. Per germline, CDR1 SGHTA and CDR2 FQGTGA. This CDR3 spans 15 amino acids. V lost 4 bases, J lost 2 bases, and 12 bases lay in between. DNA of the CDR3: TGTGCCAGCAGCTCCCCCGCCGTGACCAAAAACATTCAGTACTTC. It encodes CASSSPAVTKNIQYF.

This clonotype has at least ten counts. V is TRBV7-8 and J is TRBJ2-7; D assignment may be TRBD1 or TRBD2 (5 bases each). This CDR3 has 14 amino acids. V lost 6 bases to trimming and J lost 0 bases, with 12 bases between them. The V gene's germline CDR1 is SGHVS and CDR2 FQNEAQ. DNA for the CDR3: TGTGCCAGCAGAGTATTGAGGGGCTCCTACGAGCAGTACTTC. It codes for CASRVLRGSYEQYF. Based on the CDR3 plus reference TRBV7-8 and TRBJ2-7, the full variable domain is GAGVSQSPRYKVAKRGQDVALRCDPISGHVSLFWYQQALGQGPEFLTYFQNEAQLDKSGLPSDRFFAERPEGSVSTLKIQRTQQEDSAVYLCASRVLRGSYEQYFGPGTRLTVT.

Ten or more counts support this clonotype. The chain employs TRBV10-1 and TRBJ1-1; 11 bases are a match to TRBD1. The germline CDR1 and CDR2 sequences are WNHNN and SYGVQD (reference sequence). The J segment lost 3 bases and the V segment lost 1 base, leaving 4 bases of the junction unmatched. This CDR3 is 16 amino acids long. This CDR3 reads CASSELGTGGDTEAFF. DNA of the CDR3: TGCGCCAGCAGTGAGTTGGGGACAGGGGGGGACACTGAAGCTTTCTTT.